This T cell receptor (beta chain) was captured by sequencing in a study of blood T cell repertoires in COVID-19. On the study more broadly: There were acute and convalescent COVID-19 samples, and they came from the United States, Italy and Spain.

Seattle patients were enrolled while actively infected and followed longitudinally. In the original workflow: Reference gene primer amplification yielded estimated nucleated cell counts. The method was immunoSEQ multiplex PCR; TCRdb's version includes in-frame clones alone and lacks a portion of them. The V and J calls and clone size are taken from that table; D and trimming were inferred from the DNA. The sample carries about 170,000 clones, over 75% recorded once. Trimming removed 0 bases at V and 4 bases at J, with 16 bases between. This CDR3 is built from 16 residues. Germline-derived CDR1 and CDR2 are SGDLS and YYNGEE.

The sequencing input was peripheral blood. The TCR was taken from a man aged 80 or over with COVID-19, enrolled during active disease. V is TRBV9 and J is TRBJ2-5; D possibly corresponds to TRBD1 (6 bases). CDR3 loop: CASSVATGLPRETQYF. The CDR3 coding sequence is TGTGCCAGCAGCGTAGCGACAGGCCTCCCTCGAGAGACCCAGTACTTC. Full variable domain (outside the CDR3, taken from reference TRBV9 and TRBJ2-5): DSGVTQTPKHLITATGQRVTLRCSPRSGDLSVYWYQQSLDQGLQFLIQYYNGEERAKGNILERFSAQQFPDLHSELNLSSLELGDSALYFCASSVATGLPRETQYFGPGTRLLVL.